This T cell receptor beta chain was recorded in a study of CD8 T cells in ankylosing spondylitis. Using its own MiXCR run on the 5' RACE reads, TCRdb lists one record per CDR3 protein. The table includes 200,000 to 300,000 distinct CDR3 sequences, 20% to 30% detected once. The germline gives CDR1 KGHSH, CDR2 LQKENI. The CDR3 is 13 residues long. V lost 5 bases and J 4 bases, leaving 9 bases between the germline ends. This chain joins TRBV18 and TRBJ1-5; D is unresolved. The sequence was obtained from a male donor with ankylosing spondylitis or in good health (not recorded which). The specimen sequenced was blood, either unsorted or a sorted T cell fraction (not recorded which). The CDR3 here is CASSYGDNQPQHF. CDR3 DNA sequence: TGTGCCAGCTCATACGGGGATAATCAGCCCCAGCATTTT.